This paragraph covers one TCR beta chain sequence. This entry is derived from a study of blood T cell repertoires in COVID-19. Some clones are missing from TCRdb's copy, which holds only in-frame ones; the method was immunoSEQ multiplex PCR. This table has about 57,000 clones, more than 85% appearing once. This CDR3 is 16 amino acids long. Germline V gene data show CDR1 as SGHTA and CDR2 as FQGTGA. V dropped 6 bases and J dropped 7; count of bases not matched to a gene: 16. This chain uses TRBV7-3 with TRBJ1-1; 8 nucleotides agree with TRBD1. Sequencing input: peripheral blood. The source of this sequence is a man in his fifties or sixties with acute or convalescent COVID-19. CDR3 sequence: CASSDRGPPGSGEAFF. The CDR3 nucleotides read TGTGCCAGCAGTGACAGGGGCCCTCCGGGAAGTGGTGAAGCTTTCTTT.